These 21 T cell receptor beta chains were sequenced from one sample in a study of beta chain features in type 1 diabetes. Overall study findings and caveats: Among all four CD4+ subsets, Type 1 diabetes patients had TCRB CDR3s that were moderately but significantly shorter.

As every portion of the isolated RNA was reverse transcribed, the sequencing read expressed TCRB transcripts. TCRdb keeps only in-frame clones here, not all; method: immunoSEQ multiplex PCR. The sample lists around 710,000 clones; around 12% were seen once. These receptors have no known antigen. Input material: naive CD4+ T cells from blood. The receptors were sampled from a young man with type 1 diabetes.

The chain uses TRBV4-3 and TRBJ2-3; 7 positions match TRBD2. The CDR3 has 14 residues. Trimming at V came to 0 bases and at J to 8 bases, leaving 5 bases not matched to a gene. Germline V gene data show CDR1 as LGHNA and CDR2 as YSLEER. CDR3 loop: CASSQDESGGTQYF. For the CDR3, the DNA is TGCGCCAGCAGCCAAGACGAGTCGGGAGGTACGCAGTATTTT.

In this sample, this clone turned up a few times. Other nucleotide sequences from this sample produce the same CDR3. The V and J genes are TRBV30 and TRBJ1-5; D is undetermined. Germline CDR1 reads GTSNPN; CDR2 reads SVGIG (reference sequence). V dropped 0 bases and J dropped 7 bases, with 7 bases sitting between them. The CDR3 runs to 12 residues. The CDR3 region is CAWSVGGQPQHF. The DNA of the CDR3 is TGTGCCTGGAGTGTGGGCGGGCAGCCCCAGCATTTT.

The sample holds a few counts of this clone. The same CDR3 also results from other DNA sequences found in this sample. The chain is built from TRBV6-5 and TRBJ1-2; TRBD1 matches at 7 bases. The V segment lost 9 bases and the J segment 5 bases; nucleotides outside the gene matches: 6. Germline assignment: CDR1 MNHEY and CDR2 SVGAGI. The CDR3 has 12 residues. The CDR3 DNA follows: TGTGCCAGTTCCGGGACAGATTATGGCTACACCTTC. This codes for CASSGTDYGYTF.

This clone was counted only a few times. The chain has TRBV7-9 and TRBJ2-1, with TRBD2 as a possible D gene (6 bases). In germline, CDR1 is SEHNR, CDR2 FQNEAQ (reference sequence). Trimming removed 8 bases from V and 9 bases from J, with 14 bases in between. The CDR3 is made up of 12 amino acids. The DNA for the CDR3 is TGTGCCAGCGGACGGGAGTTGGGTGAGCAGTTCTTC. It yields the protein CASGRELGEQFF.

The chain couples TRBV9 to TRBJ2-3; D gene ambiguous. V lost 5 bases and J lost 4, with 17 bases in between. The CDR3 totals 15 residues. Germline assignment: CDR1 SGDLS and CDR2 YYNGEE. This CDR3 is CASSVDLLTADTQYF. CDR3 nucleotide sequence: TGTGCCAGCAGTGTGGACCTTCTCACGGCAGATACGCAGTATTTT.

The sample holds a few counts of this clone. The CDR3 loop is CASARGGDVSEQFF. CDR3 sequence (DNA): TGTGCCAGCGCGAGGGGGGGCGATGTAAGTGAGCAGTTCTTC. V and J are TRBV19 and TRBJ2-1, with a tentative D call TRBD2 (7 bases). Trimming took off 9 bases at V and 9 bases at J, with 21 bases between the two ends. Germline values: CDR1 LNHDA, CDR2 SQIVND (reference sequence). CDR3 length: 14 amino acids.

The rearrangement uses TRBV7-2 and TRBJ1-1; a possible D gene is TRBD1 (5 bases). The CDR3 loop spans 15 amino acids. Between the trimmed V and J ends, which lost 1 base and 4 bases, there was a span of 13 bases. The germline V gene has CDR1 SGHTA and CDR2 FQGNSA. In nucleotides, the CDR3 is TGTGCCAGCAGCTTAGTCGGGGCTTGGGGCACTGAAGCTTTCTTT. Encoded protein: CASSLVGAWGTEAFF.

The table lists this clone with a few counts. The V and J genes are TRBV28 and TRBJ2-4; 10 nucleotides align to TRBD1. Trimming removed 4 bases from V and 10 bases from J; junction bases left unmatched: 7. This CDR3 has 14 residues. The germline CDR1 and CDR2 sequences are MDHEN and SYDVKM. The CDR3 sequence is CASSSGQGVAIQYF. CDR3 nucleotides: TGTGCCAGCAGTTCCGGACAGGGGGTAGCTATTCAGTACTTC.

The CDR3 reads CASNLDATSGEAFF. In DNA, the CDR3 is TGCGCCAGCAACCTAGATGCTACTTCCGGTGAAGCTTTCTTT. The gene calls are TRBV5-1 and TRBJ1-1; no definite D call. Looked up from germline, CDR1 is SGHRS and CDR2 is YFSETQ. CDR3 length: 14 amino acids. V was trimmed by 6 bases and J by 7 bases, leaving 19 bases between them. The variable domain in full, completed from reference TRBV5-1 and TRBJ1-1, reads KAGVTQTPRYLIKTRGQQVTLSCSPISGHRSVSWYQQTPGQGLQFLFEYFSETQRNKGNFPGRFSGRQFSNSRSEMNVSTLELGDSALYLCASNLDATSGEAFFGQGTRLTVV.

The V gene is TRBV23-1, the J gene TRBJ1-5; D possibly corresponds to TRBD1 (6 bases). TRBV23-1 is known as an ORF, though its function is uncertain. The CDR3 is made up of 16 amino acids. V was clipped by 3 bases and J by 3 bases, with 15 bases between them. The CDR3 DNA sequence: TGCGCCAGCAGTCATCGCCCGAGGACAGTCAATCAGCCCCAGCATTTT. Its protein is CASSHRPRTVNQPQHF.

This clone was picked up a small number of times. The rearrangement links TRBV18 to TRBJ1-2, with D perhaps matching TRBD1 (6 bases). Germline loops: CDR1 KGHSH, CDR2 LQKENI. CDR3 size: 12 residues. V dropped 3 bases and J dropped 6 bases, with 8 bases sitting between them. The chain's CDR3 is CASSPNRDGYTF. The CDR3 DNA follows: TGTGCCAGCTCACCGAACAGGGATGGCTACACCTTC.

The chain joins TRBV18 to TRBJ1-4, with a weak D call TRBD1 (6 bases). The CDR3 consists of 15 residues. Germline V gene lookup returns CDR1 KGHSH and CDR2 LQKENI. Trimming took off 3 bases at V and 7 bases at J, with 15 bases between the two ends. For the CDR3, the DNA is TGTGCCAGCTCACCTGGAGGGGGGGATATTGAAAAACTGTTTTTT. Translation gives CASSPGGGDIEKLFF.

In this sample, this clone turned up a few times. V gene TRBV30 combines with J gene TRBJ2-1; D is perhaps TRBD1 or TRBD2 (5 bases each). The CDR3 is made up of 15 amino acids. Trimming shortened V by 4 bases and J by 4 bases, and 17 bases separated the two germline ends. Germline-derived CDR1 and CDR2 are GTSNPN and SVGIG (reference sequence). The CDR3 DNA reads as TGTGCCTGGACCCTGGCACAGGACTTTTACAATGAGCAGTTCTTC. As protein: CAWTLAQDFYNEQFF.

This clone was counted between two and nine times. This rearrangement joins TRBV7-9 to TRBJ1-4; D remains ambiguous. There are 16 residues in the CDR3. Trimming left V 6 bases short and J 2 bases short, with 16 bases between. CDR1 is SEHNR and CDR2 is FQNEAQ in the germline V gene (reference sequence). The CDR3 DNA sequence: TGTGCCAGCAGTCGTCAGCGAGGGAGGACTAATGAAAAACTGTTTTTT. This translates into CASSRQRGRTNEKLFF.

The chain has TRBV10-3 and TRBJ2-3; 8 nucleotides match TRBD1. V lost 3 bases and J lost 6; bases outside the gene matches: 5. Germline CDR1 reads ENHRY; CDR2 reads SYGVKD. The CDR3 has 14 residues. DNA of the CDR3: TGTGCCATCAGTGAAGGACAGGGTCCGGATACGCAGTATTTT. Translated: CAISEGQGPDTQYF.

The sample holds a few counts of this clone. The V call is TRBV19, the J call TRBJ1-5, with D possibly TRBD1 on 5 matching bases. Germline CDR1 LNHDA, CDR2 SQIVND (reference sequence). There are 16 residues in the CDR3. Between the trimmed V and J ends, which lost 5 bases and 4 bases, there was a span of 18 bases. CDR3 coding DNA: TGTGCCAGTAGTCCCCAGAGGTCAGGGTTAAATCAGCCCCAGCATTTT. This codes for CASSPQRSGLNQPQHF.

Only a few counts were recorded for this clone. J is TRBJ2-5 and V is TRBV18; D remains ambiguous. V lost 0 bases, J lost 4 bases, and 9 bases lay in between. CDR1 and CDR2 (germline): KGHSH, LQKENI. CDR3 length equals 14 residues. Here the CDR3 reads CASSPPPGIETQYF. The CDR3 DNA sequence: TGTGCCAGCTCACCACCCCCTGGGATAGAGACCCAGTACTTC.

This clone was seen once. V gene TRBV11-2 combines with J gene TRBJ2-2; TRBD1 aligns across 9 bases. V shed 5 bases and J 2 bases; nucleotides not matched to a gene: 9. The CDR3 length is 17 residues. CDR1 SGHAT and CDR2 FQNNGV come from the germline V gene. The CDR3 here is CASSPSRTGVNTGELFF. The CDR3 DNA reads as TGTGCCAGCAGCCCATCCCGGACAGGGGTAAACACCGGGGAGCTGTTTTTT.

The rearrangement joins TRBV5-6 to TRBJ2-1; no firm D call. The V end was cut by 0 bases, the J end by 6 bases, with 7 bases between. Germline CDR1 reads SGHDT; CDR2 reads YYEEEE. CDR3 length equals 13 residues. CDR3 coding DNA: TGTGCCAGCAGCTTGGCCGGCCTCAATGAGCAGTTCTTC. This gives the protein CASSLAGLNEQFF.

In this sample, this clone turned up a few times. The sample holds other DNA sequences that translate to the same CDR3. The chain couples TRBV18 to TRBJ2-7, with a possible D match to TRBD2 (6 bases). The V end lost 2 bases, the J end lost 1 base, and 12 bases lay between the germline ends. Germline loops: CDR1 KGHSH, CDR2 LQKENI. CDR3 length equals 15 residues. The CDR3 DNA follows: TGTGCCAGCTCACCAGGAGTGGCGGGATCCTACGAGCAGTACTTC. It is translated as CASSPGVAGSYEQYF.

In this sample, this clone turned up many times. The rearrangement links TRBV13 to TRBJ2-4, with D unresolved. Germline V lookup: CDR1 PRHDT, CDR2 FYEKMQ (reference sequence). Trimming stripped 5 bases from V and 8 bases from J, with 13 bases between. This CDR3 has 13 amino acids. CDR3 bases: TGTGCCAGCAGCCTTGATCGGCAGGACATTCAGTACTTC. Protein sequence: CASSLDRQDIQYF.